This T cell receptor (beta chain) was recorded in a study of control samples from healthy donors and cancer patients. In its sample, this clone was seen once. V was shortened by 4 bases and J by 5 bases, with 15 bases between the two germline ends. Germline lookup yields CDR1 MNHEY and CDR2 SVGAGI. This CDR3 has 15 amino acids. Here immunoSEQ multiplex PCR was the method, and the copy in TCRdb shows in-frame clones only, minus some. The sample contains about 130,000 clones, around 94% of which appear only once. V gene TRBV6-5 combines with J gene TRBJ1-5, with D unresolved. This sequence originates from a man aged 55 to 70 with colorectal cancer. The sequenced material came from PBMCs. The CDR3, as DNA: TGTGCCAGCAGTTCCGGACGAGGCCTAGATCAGCCCCAGCATTTT. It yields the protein CASSSGRGLDQPQHF.